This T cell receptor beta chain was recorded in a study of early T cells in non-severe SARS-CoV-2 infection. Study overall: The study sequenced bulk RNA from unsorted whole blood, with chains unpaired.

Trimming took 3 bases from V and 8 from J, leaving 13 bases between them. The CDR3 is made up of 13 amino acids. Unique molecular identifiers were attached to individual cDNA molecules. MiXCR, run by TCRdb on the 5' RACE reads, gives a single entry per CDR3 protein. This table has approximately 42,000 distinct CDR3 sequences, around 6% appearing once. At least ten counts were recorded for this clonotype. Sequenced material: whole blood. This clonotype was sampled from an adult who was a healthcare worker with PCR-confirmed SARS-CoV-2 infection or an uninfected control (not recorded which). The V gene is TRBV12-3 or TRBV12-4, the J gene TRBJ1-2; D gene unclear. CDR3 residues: CASSLGSRQGYTF. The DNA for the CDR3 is TGTGCCAGCAGTTTGGGATCAAGGCAGGGCTACACCTTC.